The clone carrying this TCR beta chain was observed a handful of times. Antigen specificity is unknown. Unique molecular identifiers were attached to individual cDNA molecules. TCRdb reanalysed the 5' RACE reads using MiXCR and keeps one entry per CDR3 protein. This sample has about 94,000 distinct CDR3 sequences, with 13% found just once. This entry belongs to a study of early T cells in non-severe SARS-CoV-2 infection. In the study overall: Chains were unpaired, as sequencing was done on bulk RNA from unsorted whole blood. Findings of the study overall: Database matching using VDJdb favored anti-spike CD8 responses, with private and CD4 specificities left missing.

Sequenced material: whole blood. This TCR was recovered from an adult who was a healthcare worker with PCR-confirmed SARS-CoV-2 infection or an uninfected control (not recorded which).

The CDR3 coding sequence is TGTGCCAGCAGTCGAACGGGACAAAACCAAGAGACCCAGTACTTC. Its translation: CASSRTGQNQETQYF. This chain connects TRBV12-3 or TRBV12-4 to TRBJ2-5, with D possibly being TRBD1 (6 bases). This CDR3 region has 15 residues. V dropped 5 bases and J dropped 0 bases, with 13 bases sitting between them.